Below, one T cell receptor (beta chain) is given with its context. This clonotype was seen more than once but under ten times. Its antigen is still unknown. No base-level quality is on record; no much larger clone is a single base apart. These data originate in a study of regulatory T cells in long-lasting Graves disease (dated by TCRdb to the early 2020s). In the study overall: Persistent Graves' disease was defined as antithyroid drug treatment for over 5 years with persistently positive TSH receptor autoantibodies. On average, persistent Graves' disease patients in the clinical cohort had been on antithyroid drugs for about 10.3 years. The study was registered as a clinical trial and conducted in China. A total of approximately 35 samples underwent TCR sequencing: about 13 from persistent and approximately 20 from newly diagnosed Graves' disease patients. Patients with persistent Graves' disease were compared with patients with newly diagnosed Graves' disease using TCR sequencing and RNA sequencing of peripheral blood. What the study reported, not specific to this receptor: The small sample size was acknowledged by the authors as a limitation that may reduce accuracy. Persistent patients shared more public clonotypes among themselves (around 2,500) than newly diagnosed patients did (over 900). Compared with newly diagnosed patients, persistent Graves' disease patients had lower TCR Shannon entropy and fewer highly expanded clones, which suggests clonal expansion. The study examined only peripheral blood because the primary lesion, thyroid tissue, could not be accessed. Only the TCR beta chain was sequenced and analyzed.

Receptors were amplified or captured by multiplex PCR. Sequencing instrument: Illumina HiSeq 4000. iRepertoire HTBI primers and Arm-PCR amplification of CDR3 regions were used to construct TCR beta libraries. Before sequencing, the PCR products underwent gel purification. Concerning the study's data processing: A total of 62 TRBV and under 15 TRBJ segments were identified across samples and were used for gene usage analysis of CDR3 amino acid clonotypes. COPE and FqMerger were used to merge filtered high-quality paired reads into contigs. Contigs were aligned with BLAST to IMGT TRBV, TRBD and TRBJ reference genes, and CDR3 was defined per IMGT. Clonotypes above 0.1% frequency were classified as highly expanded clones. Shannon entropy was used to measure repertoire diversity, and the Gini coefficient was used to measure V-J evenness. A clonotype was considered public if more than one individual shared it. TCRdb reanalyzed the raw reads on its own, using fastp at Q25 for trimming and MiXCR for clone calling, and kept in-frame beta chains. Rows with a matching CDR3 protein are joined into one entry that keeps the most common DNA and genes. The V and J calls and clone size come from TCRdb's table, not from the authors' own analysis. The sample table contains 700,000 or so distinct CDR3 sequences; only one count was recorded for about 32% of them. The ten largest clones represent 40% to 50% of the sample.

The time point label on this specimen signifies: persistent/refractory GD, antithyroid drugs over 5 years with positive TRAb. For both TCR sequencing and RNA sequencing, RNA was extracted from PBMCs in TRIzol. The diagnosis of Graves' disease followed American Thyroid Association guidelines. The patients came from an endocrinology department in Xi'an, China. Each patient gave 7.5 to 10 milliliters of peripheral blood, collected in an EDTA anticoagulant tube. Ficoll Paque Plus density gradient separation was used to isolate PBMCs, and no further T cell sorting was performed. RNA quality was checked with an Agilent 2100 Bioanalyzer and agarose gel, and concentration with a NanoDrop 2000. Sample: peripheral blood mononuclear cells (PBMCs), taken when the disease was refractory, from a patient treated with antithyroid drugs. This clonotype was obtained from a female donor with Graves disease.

The bases read TGTGCCACCAGCAGATCGACGGGACAGGGGGGAGGCTACACCTTC. It translates to CATSRSTGQGGGYTF. This receptor chain uses TRBV15 and TRBJ1-2, and 11 junctional nucleotides match TRBD1. CDR1 and CDR2 were assigned from the germline V gene (reference sequence) as LNHNV and YYDKDF. The germline V end is reduced by 2 bases and the J end by 8 bases; junction bases left unmatched: 7. From the cysteine up to the phenylalanine, the CDR3 has a length of 15 residues. The CDR3 DNA has 45 bases and is translated from base 1.